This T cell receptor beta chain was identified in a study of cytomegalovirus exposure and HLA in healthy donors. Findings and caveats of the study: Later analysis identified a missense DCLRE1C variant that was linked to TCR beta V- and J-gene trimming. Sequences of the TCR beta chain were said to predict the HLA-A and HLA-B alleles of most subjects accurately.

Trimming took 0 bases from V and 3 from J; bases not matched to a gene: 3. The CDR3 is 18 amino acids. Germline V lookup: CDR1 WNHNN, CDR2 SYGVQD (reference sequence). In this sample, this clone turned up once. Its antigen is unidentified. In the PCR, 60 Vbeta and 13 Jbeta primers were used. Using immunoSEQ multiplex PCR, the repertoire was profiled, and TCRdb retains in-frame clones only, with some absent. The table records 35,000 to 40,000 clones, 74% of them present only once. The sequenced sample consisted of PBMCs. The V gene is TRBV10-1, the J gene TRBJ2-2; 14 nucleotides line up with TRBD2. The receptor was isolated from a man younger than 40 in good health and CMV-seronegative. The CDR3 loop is CASSESTSGRADTGELFF. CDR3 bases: TGCGCCAGCAGTGAGTCGACTAGCGGGAGGGCCGACACCGGGGAGCTGTTTTTT.